One and the same sample provided the 9 T cell receptor beta chains below, sequenced in a study of vaccination and CD4 T cells after COVID-19. Their recognized antigens are unknown. CD4+ T cells that had been cultured provided DNA sequenced with the Oncomine TCR Beta short-read assay. TCRdb used MiXCR to reprocess the PCR reads, holding one entry per CDR3 protein. The repertoire holds 9,500 to 11,000 distinct CDR3 sequences, with roughly 27% as singletons. Treatment reported: roughly nine-day PBMC culture with coronavirus spike peptide pools or control peptides (ViraFEST assay). The material sequenced was CD4+ T cells from blood, cultured in vitro, taken before SARS-CoV-2 vaccination. The receptors here all came from a human donor who received a COVID-19 vaccine.

This chain joins TRBV6-5 and TRBJ1-2; D not resolved. Per germline, CDR1 MNHEY and CDR2 SVGAGI. Between the trimmed V and J ends, which lost 4 bases and 1 base, there was a span of 13 bases. The CDR3 extends over 15 amino acids. The CDR3 DNA sequence: TGTGCCAGCAGTTTTAATACATTTGGTAACTATGGCTACACCTTC. As protein: CASSFNTFGNYGYTF.

The chain recombines TRBV6-1 with TRBJ2-7; 10 bases are a match to TRBD1. Germline V CDR1 and CDR2: MNHNS, SASEGT. The CDR3 consists of 13 residues. V shed 8 bases, J shed 4 bases, and the junction held 5 bases outside the gene matches. The CDR3 sequence is CASGRDRGYEQYF. The CDR3 coding sequence is TGTGCCAGCGGCCGGGACAGGGGTTACGAGCAGTACTTC.

This chain joins TRBV5-1 and TRBJ2-3, with 7 bases fitting TRBD2. The V gene end was trimmed by 6 bases and the J gene end by 0 bases; junction bases not matched to a gene: 4. Germline assignment: CDR1 SGHRS and CDR2 YFSETQ. This CDR3 is 14 amino acids long. CDR3 in amino acids: CASKTSPSTDTQYF. The CDR3 DNA follows: TGCGCCAGCAAGACTAGCCCTAGCACAGATACGCAGTATTTT.

The V call is TRBV11-2, the J call TRBJ1-2; 10 bases align to TRBD1. Losses at the gene ends were 11 bases for V and 8 bases for J; bases not matched to a gene: 14. The CDR3 loop spans 14 amino acids. CDR1 and CDR2 (germline): SGHAT, FQNNGV. The CDR3 DNA reads TGTGCCGACGAGGGGACAGGGGATTATTTGGGCTACACCTTC. Encoded protein: CADEGTGDYLGYTF.

The sample holds a few counts of this clonotype. The rearrangement uses TRBV5-4 and TRBJ1-6; D perhaps matches TRBD1 (6 bases). The ends were cut back, 2 bases at V and 7 bases at J, with 16 bases in the middle. The CDR3 runs 16 residues. Germline-derived CDR1 and CDR2 are SGHNT and YYREEE (reference sequence). The DNA of the CDR3 is TGTGCCAGCAGCTTAGTTATGGGGGCTGGGAATTCACCCCTCCACTTT. It codes for CASSLVMGAGNSPLHF.

In its sample, this clonotype was seen a few times. The V gene is TRBV20-1, the J gene TRBJ2-1; 8 positions agree with TRBD2. The germline V gene has CDR1 DFQATT and CDR2 SNEGSKA (reference sequence). Trimming cost V 0 bases and J 2 bases; bases outside gene matches: 3. The CDR3 spans 15 residues. The CDR3 protein is CSARDTGGPYNEQFF. DNA of the CDR3: TGCAGTGCTAGAGACACGGGGGGGCCCTACAATGAGCAGTTCTTC.

The chain joins TRBV5-6 to TRBJ2-3, with D possibly being TRBD1 or TRBD2 (5 bases each). The CDR3 spans 14 residues. Germline loops: CDR1 SGHDT, CDR2 YYEEEE. Trimming took off 2 bases at V and 8 bases at J, with 15 bases between the two ends. The CDR3 here is CASSFGTVTGTQYF. The CDR3 bases are TGTGCCAGCAGCTTTGGGACCGTCACGGGTACGCAGTATTTT. The full variable domain, in which reference TRBV5-6 and TRBJ2-3 provide the parts outside the CDR3, is DAGVTQSPTHLIKTRGQQVTLRCSPKSGHDTVSWYQQALGQGPQFIFQYYEEEERQRGNFPDRFSGHQFPNYSSELNVNALLLGDSALYLCASSFGTVTGTQYFGPGTRLTVL.

The genes are TRBV9 and TRBJ1-3, with D hard to call. This CDR3 spans 12 amino acids. Trimming stripped 4 bases from V and 4 bases from J, with 6 bases between. Germline V lookup: CDR1 SGDLS, CDR2 YYNGEE. CDR3 in amino acids: CASSPMGNTIYF. Here the CDR3 DNA reads TGTGCCAGCAGCCCCATGGGAAACACCATATATTTT.

This chain uses TRBV20-1 with TRBJ1-2; D may be TRBD1 (5 bases). CDR1 and CDR2 from the germline V gene are DFQATT and SNEGSKA (reference sequence). The CDR3 is 15 amino acids. V was cut by 8 bases and J by 1 base, with 20 bases left in between. The CDR3 sequence is CSPKPNRKINYGYTF. CDR3 nucleotide sequence: TGCAGTCCTAAGCCCAACAGGAAAATTAACTATGGCTACACCTTC.